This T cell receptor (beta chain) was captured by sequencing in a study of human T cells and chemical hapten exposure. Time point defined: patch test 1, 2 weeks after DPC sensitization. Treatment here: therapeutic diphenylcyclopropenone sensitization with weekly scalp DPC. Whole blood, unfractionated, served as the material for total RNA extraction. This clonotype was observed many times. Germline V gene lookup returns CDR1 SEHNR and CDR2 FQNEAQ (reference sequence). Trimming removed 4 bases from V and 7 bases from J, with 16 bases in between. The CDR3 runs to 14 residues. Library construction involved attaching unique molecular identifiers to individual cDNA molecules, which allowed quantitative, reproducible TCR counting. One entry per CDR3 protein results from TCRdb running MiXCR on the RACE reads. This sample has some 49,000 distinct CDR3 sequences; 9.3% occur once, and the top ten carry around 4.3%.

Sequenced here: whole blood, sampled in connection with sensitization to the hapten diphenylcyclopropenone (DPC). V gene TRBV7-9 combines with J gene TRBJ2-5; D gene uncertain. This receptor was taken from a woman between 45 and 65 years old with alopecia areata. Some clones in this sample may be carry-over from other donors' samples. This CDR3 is CASSSEFGPRTQYF. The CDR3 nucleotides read TGTGCCAGCAGCTCCGAGTTCGGACCTAGGACCCAGTACTTC.